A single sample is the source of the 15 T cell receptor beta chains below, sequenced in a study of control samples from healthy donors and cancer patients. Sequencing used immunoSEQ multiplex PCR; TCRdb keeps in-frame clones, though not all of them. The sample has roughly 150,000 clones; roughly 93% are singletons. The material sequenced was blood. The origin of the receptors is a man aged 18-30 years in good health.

CDR3: CASSPAGVNEQFF. CDR3 nucleotides: TGTGCCAGCAGCCCGGCCGGGGTGAATGAGCAGTTCTTC. The rearrangement uses TRBV5-4 and TRBJ2-1; possibly TRBD2 for D (5 bases). CDR1 is SGHNT and CDR2 is YYREEE in the germline V gene (reference sequence). The ends were cut back, 4 bases at V and 7 bases at J, with 12 bases in the middle. This CDR3 spans 13 amino acids.

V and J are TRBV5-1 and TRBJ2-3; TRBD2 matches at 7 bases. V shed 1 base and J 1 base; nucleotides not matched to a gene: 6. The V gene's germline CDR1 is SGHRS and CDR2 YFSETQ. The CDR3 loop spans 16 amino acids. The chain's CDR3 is CASSLREARGTDTQYF. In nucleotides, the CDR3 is TGCGCCAGCAGCTTGCGGGAGGCGCGGGGCACAGATACGCAGTATTTT.

CDR3 sequence (DNA): TGTGCCAGTAGTATTGGCCCCCGCGGGACAGATTACCAAGAGACCCAGTACTTC. Translating gives CASSIGPRGTDYQETQYF. The chain uses TRBV19 and TRBJ2-5; a possible D gene is TRBD1 (7 bases). The germline V gene has CDR1 LNHDA and CDR2 SQIVND (reference sequence). The CDR3 covers 18 residues. Trimming cost V 3 bases and J 0 bases, with 20 bases left between them.

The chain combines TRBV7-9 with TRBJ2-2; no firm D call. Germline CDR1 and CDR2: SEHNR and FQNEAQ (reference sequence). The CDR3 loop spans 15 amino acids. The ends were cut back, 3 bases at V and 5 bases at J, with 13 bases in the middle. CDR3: CASSFIPWPTGELFF. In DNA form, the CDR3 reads TGTGCCAGCAGCTTCATCCCCTGGCCGACCGGGGAGCTGTTTTTT.

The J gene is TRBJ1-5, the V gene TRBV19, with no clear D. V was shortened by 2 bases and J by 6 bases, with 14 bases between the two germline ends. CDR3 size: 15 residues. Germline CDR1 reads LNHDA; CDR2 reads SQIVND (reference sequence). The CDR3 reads CASSIPESKSQPQHF. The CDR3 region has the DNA TGTGCCAGTAGTATACCAGAAAGTAAGAGTCAGCCCCAGCATTTT. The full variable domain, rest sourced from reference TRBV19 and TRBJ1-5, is DGGITQSPKYLFRKEGQNVTLSCEQNLNHDAMYWYRQDPGQGLRLIYYSQIVNDFQKGDIAEGYSVSREKKESFPLTVTSAQKNPTAFYLCASSIPESKSQPQHFGDGTRLSIL.

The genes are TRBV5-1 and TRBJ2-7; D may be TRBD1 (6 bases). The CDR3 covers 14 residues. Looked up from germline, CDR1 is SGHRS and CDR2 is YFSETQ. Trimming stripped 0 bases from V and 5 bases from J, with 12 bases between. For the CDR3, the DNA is TGCGCCAGCAGCTTGGTTTACAGGGAGAACGAGCAGTACTTC. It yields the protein CASSLVYRENEQYF.

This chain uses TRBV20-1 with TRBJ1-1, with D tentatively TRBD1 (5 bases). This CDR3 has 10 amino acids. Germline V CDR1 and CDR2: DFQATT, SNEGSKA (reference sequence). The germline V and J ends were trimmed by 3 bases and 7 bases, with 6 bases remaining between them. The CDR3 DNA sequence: TGCAGTGCTAGGGGACGTGAAGCTTTCTTT. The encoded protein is CSARGREAFF.

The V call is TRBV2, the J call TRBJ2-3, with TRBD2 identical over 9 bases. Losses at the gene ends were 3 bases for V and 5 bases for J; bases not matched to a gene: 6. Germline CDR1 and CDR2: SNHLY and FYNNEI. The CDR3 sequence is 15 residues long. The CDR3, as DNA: TGTGCCAGCAGTGAGCGGGGGGGACCTAAAGATACGCAGTATTTT. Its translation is CASSERGGPKDTQYF.

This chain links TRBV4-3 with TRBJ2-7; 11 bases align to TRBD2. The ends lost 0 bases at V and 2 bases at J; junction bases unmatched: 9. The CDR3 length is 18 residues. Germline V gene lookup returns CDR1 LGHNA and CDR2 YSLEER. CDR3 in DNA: TGCGCCAGCAGCCAAGATCGGGGGGGGACTAGCGGAACCTACGAGCAGTACTTC. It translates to CASSQDRGGTSGTYEQYF.

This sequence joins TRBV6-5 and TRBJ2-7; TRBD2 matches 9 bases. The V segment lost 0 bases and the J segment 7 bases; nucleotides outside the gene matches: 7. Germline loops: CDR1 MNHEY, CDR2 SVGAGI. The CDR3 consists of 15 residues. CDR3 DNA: TGTGCCAGCAGTTACTCTCCTAGCGGGGTCGGGGAGCAGTACTTC. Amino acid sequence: CASSYSPSGVGEQYF.

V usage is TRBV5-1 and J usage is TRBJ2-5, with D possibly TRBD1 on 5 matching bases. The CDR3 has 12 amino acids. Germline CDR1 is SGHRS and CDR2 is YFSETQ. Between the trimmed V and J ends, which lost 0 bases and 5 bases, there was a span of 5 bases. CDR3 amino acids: CASSLEGETQYF. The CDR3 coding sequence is TGCGCCAGCAGCTTGGAGGGGGAGACCCAGTACTTC.

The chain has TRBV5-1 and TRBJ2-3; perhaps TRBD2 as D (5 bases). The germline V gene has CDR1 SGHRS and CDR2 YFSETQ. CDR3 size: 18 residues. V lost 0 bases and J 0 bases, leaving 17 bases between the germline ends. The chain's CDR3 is CASSLEGRGRVSTDTQYF. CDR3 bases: TGCGCCAGCAGCTTGGAAGGGCGCGGGCGGGTTAGCACAGATACGCAGTATTTT.

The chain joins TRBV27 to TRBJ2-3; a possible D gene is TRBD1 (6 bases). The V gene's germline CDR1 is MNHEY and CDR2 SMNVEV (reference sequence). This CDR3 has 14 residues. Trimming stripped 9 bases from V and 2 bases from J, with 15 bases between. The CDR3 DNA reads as TGTGCCAGTGTAGGATTGGGGGCCACAGATACGCAGTATTTT. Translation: CASVGLGATDTQYF.

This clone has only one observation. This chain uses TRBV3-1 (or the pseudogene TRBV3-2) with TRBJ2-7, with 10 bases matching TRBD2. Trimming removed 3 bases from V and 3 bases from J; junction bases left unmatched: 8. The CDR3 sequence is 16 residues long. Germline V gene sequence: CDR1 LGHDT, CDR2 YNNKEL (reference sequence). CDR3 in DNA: TGTGCCAGCAGCCATCAAAGCGGGGGGGGCAACTACGAGCAGTACTTC. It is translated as CASSHQSGGGNYEQYF.

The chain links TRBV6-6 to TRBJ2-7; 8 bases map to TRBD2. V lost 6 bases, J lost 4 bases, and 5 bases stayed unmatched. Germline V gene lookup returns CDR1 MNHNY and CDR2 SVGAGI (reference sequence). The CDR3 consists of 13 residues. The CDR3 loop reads CASRIGGAYEQYF. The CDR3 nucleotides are TGTGCCAGCAGGATCGGGGGGGCTTACGAGCAGTACTTC.